The sequence of this TCR beta chain was determined in a study of T cells in narcolepsy. Germline V lookup: CDR1 KGHSH, CDR2 LQKENI. The CDR3 loop spans 13 amino acids. With 6 bases clipped from V and 5 bases from J, the junction kept 6 bases outside the gene matches. Study observations and caveats: Reportedly, autoreactive clonotypes were serially detected in patients' blood but not controls'. Comparing one patient's CSF and blood CD4+ clonotypes highlighted HCRT- and TRIB2-specific autoreactive clonotypes. Some memory CD4+ repertoires had no autoreactive clone sequences.

Measured with immunoSEQ multiplex PCR; TCRdb has only the in-frame clones, and not every one. The sample contains about 35,000 clones, roughly 80% of which appear only once. As for this clone: The antigen remains undetermined.

The sample was memory (CD45RA-) CD4+ T cells from blood. The clonotype originates from a human donor in good health. The chain links TRBV18 to TRBJ2-7; TRBD1 aligns across 8 bases. This CDR3 reads CASSRTGNHEQYF. The CDR3 region has the DNA TGTGCCAGCTCCCGGACAGGGAACCACGAGCAGTACTTC.